Listed below are T cell receptor beta chains from one sample, sequenced in a study of vaccination and CD4 T cells after COVID-19. Their specific antigens are unknown. TCRdb used MiXCR to reprocess the PCR reads, holding one entry per CDR3 protein. The sample contains about 9,700 distinct CDR3 sequences, more than 60% of which appear only once. Sequencing was carried out using CD4+ T cells from blood, cultured in vitro. The receptors were sampled from a human donor who had recovered from COVID-19. CDR3s include the opening cysteine and the closing phenylalanine or tryptophan. A D gene is named only where the DNA matches it firmly. Not every row has a clone size; where given, it reads once, few, many or a size class.

clone_size j_call d_call v_call cdr3_aa cdr3_nt
- TRBJ2-3 - TRBV20-1 CSALQAGDTQYF TGCAGTGCCCTTCAAGCGGGAGATACGCAGTATTTT
- TRBJ2-5 TRBD1 TRBV20-1 CSGRDREETQYF TGCAGTGGCCGGGACAGGGAAGAGACCCAGTACTTC
- TRBJ1-1 - TRBV6-1 CASSPREGSRTEAFF TGTGCCAGCAGCCCCCGGGAGGGGAGTCGCACTGAAGCTTTCTTT
- TRBJ2-5 - TRBV30 CAWRPDETQYF TGTGCCTGGAGGCCGGATGAGACCCAGTACTTC
- TRBJ1-6 - TRBV20-1 CSARDASRPKSNSPLHF TGCAGTGCTAGAGATGCATCCCGGCCAAAGAGTAATTCACCCCTCCACTTT
- TRBJ1-5 - TRBV2 CASRGQRNQPQHF TGTGCCAGCAGAGGACAGCGGAATCAGCCCCAGCATTTT
- TRBJ1-1 TRBD1 TRBV2 CASTRDRPMNTEAFF TGTGCCAGCACCAGGGACAGGCCTATGAACACTGAAGCTTTCTTT
- TRBJ2-1 TRBD1 TRBV7-3 CASSPRQGAVGEQFF TGTGCCAGCAGCCCACGACAGGGGGCGGTTGGTGAGCAGTTCTTC
- TRBJ2-1 - TRBV24-1 CATSDATRNEQFF TGTGCCACCAGTGATGCGACACGCAATGAGCAGTTCTTC
- TRBJ2-1 TRBD1 TRBV9 CASSPQGLPYNEQFF TGTGCCAGCAGCCCACAGGGGCTACCCTACAATGAGCAGTTCTTC
- TRBJ1-2 - TRBV20-1 CSASPIANYGYTF TGCAGTGCTAGCCCAATCGCTAACTATGGCTACACCTTC
- TRBJ2-2 - TRBV7-3 CASSSSALGSGELFF TGTGCCAGCAGTTCAAGTGCACTAGGCTCCGGGGAGCTGTTTTTT
- TRBJ1-1 - TRBV20-1 CSASFNTEAFF TGCAGTGCTAGCTTTAACACTGAAGCTTTCTTT
- TRBJ1-6 - TRBV6-1 CAGGEYSPLHF TGTGCCGGGGGGGAGTATTCACCCCTCCACTTT
- TRBJ1-2 TRBD1 TRBV12-3/TRBV12-4 CASSTGQGVYGYTF TGTGCCAGCAGTACCGGACAGGGGGTATATGGCTACACCTTC
few TRBJ1-5 - TRBV27 CASRGRFNQPQHF TGTGCCAGCAGGGGGAGGTTTAATCAGCCCCAGCATTTT
- TRBJ1-1 - TRBV6-1 CASRGDGYTEAFF TGTGCCAGCAGGGGGGACGGTTACACTGAAGCTTTCTTT
- TRBJ2-3 - TRBV12-5 CASGSGSGSTDTQYF TGTGCTAGTGGTTCGGGTAGCGGTAGCACAGATACGCAGTATTTT
- TRBJ1-2 - TRBV6-2/TRBV6-3 CASSREFYGYTF TGTGCCAGCAGTCGGGAGTTCTATGGCTACACCTTC
- TRBJ2-7 TRBD2 TRBV6-2/TRBV6-3 CASSYGIAGAGDEQYF TGTGCCAGCAGTTACGGGATAGCGGGAGCTGGGGACGAGCAGTACTTC